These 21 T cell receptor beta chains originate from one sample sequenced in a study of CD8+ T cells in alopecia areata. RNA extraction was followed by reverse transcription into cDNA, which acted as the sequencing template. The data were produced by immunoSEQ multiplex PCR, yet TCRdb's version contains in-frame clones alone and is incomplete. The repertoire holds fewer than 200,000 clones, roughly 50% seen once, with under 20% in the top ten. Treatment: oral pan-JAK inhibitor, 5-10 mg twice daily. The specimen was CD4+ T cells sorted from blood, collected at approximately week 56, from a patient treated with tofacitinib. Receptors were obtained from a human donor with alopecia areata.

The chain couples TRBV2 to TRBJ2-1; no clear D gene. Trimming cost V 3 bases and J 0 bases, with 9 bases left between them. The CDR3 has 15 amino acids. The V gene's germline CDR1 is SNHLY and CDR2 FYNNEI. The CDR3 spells CASSELHGSYNEQFF. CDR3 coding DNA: TGTGCCAGCAGTGAGTTGCACGGCTCCTACAATGAGCAGTTCTTC.

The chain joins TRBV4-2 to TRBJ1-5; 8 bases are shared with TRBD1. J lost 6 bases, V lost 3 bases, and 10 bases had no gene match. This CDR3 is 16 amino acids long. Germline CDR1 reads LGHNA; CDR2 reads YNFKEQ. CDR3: CASSQEGQGGGQPQHF. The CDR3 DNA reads TGTGCCAGCAGCCAGGAAGGACAGGGTGGGGGTCAGCCCCAGCATTTT.

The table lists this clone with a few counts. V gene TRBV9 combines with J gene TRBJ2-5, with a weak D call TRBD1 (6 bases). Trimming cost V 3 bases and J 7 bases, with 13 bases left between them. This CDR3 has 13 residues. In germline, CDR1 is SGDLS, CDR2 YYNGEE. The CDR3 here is CASSATGLGTQYF. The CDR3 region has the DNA TGTGCCAGCAGCGCGACAGGACTTGGGACCCAGTACTTC.

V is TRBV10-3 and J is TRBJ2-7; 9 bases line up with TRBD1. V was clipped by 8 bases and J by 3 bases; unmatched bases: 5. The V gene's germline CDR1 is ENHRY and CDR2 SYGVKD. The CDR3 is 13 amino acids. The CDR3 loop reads CAIGRDRDYEQYF. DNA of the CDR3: TGTGCCATCGGGAGGGACAGGGACTACGAGCAGTACTTC.

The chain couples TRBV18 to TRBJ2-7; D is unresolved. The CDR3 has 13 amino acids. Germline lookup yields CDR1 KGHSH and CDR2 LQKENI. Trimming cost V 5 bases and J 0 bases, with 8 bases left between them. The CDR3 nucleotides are TGTGCCAGCTCATACACAGTCTCCTACGAGCAGTACTTC. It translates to CASSYTVSYEQYF.

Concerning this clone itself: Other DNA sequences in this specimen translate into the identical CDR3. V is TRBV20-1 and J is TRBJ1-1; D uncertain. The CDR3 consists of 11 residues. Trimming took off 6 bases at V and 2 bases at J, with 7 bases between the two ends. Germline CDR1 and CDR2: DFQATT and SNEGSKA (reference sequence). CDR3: CSARRNTEAFF. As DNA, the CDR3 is TGCAGTGCACGGAGAAACACTGAAGCTTTCTTT.

CDR3 amino acids: CATSGGGAFDTQYF. The CDR3 DNA reads as TGTGCCACCAGCGGCGGGGGGGCCTTTGATACGCAGTATTTT. V is TRBV15 and J is TRBJ2-3; 9 bases line up with TRBD2. The CDR3 spans 14 residues. Germline assignment: CDR1 LNHNV and CDR2 YYDKDF (reference sequence). V trimming: 5 bases; J trimming: 6 bases; junction bases outside the gene matches: 6.

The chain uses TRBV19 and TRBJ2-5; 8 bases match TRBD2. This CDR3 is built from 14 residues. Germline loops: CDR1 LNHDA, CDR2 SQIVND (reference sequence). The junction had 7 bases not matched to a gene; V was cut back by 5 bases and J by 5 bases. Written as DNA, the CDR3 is TGTGCCAGTAGTCCCGGGGGGGCAGGCGAGACCCAGTACTTC. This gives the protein CASSPGGAGETQYF.

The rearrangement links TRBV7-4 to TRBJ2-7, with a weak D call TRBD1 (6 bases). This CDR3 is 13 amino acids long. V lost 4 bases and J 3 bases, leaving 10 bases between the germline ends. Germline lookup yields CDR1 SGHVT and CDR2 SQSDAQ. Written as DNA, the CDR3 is TGTGCCAGCAGCTCCCAGGGGTGCTACGAGCAGTACTTC. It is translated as CASSSQGCYEQYF.

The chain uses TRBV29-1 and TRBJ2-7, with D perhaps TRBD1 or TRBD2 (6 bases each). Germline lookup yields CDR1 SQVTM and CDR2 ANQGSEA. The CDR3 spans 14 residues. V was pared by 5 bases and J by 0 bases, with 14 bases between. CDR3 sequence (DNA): TGCAGCGTTAGATTGAGGGGGGACTCCTACGAGCAGTACTTC. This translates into CSVRLRGDSYEQYF.

Here the CDR3 DNA reads TGTGCCAGCAGTCACCGGGGCGACGAAAAACTGTTTTTT. Its protein product is CASSHRGDEKLFF. The chain joins TRBV6-5 to TRBJ1-4, with D possibly being TRBD1 (5 bases). Germline V gene data show CDR1 as MNHEY and CDR2 as SVGAGI. Trimming shortened V by 5 bases and J by 8 bases, and 12 bases separated the two germline ends. CDR3 length: 13 amino acids.

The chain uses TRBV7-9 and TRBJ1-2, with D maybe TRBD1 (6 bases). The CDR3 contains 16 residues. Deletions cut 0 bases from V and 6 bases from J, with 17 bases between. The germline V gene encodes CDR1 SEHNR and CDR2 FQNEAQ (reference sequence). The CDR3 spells CASSLAPGQSRDGYTF. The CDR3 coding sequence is TGTGCCAGCAGCTTAGCGCCAGGACAGTCAAGGGATGGCTACACCTTC.

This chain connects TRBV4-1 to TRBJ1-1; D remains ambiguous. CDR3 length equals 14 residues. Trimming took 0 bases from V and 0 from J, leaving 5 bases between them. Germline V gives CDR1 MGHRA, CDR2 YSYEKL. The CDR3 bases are TGCGCCAGCAGCCAAGACCCGCTGAACACTGAAGCTTTCTTT. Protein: CASSQDPLNTEAFF.

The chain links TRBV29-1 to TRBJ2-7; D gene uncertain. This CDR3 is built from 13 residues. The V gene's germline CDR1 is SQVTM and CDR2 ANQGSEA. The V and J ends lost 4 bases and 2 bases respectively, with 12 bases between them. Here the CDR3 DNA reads TGCAGCGTTGTCCCGGCAGGAACCTACGAGCAGTACTTC. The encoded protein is CSVVPAGTYEQYF.

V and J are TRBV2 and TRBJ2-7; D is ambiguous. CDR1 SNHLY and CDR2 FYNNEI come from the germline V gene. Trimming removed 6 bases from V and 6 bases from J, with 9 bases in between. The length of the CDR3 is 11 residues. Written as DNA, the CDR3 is TGTGCCAGCAGCGCTTTGGGCGAGCAGTACTTC. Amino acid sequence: CASSALGEQYF. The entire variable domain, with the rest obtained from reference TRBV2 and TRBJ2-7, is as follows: EPEVTQTPSHQVTQMGQEVILRCVPISNHLYFYWYRQILGQKVEFLVSFYNNEISEKSEIFDDQFSVERPDGSNFTLKIRSTKLEDSAMYFCASSALGEQYFGPGTRLTVT.

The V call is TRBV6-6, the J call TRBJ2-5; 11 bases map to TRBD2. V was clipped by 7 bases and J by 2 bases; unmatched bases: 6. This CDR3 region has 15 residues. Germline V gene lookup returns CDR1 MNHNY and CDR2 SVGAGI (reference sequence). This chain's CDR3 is CASNLAGGPQETQYF. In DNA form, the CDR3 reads TGTGCCAGCAATCTAGCGGGGGGACCACAAGAGACCCAGTACTTC.

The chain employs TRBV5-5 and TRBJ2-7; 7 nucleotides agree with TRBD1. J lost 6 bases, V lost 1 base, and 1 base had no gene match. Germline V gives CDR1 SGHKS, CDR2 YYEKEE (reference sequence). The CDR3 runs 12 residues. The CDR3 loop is CASSLRGREQYF. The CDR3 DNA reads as TGTGCCAGCAGCTTGAGGGGGCGCGAGCAGTACTTC.

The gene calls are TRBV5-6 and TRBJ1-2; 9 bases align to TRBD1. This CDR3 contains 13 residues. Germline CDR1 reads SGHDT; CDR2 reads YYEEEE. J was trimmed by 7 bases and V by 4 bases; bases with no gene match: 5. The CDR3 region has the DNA TGTGCCAGCAGCCTACAGGGGGCGCGTGGCTACACCTTC. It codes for CASSLQGARGYTF.

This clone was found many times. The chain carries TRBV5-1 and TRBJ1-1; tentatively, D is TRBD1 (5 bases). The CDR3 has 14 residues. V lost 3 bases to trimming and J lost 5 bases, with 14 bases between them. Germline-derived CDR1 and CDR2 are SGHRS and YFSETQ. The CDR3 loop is CASSSLQAGTEAFF. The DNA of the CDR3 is TGCGCCAGCAGCTCACTACAGGCGGGGACTGAAGCTTTCTTT.

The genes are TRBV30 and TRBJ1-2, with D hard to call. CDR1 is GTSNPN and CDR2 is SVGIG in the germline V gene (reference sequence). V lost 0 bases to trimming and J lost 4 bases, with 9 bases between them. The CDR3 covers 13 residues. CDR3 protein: CAWSVTRVYGYTF. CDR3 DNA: TGTGCCTGGAGTGTAACACGTGTCTATGGCTACACCTTC.

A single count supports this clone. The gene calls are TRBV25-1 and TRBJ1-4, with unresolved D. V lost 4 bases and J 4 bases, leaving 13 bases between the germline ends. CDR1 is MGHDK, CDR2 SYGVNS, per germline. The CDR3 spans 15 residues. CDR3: CASSAREEINEKLFF. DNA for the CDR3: TGTGCCAGCAGTGCGAGGGAGGAGATTAATGAAAAACTGTTTTTT.